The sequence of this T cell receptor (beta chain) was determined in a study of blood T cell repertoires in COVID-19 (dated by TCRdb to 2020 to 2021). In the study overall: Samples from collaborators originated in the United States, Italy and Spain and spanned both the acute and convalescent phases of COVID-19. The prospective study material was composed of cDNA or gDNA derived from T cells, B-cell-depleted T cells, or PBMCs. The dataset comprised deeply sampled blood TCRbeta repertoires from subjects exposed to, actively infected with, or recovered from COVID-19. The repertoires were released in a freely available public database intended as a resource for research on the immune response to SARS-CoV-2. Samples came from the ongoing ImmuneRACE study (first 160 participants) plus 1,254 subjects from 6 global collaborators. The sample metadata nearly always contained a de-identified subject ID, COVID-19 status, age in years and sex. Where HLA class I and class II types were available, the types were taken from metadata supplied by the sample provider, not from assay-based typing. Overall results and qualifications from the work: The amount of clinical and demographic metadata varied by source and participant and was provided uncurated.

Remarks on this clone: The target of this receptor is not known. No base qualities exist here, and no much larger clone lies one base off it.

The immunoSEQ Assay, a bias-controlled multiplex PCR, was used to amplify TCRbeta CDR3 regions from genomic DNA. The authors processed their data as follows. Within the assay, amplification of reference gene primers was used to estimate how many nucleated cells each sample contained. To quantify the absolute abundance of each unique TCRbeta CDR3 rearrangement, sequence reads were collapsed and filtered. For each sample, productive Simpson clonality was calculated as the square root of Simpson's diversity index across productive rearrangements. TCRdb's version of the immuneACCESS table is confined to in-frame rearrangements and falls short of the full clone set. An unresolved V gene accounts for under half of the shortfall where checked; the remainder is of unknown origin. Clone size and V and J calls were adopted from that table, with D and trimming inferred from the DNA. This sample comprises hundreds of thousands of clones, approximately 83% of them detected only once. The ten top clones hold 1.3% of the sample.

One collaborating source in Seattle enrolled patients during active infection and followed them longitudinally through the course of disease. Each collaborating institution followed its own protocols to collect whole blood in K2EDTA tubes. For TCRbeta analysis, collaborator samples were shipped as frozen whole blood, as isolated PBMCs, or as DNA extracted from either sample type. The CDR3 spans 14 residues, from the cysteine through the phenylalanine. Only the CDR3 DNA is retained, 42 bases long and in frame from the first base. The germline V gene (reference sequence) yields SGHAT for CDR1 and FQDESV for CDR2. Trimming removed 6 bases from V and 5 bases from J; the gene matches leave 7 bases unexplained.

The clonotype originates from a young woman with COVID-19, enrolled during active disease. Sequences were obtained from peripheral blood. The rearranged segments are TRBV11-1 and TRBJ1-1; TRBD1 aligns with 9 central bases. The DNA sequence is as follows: TGTGCCAGCAGTCACAGGGGGCGTAGGACTGAAGCTTTCTTT. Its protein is CASSHRGRRTEAFF.